The 8 T cell receptor beta chains given below trace back to one sample, sequenced in a study of blood T cell repertoires in COVID-19. The assay was immunoSEQ multiplex PCR, and TCRdb's table has in-frame clones only and misses some. The sample consists of about 120,000 clones, about 85% of them appearing once. Sequenced sample: peripheral blood. Receptor source: a human donor in a cohort sampled during active COVID-19.

The CDR3 nucleotides read TGTGCCAGCAGCTCGAGACAGCTGAAGGGGCTTTACAATGAGCAGTTCTTC. Translation gives CASSSRQLKGLYNEQFF. The V call is TRBV11-3, the J call TRBJ2-1, with TRBD1 as a possible D gene (5 bases). V lost 4 bases and J lost 4, with 20 bases in between. The CDR3 length is 17 residues. In germline, CDR1 is SGHNT, CDR2 YENEEA.

The chain links TRBV9 to TRBJ2-5, with 11 positions matching TRBD2. There are 14 residues in the CDR3. Germline trimming cut 3 bases from V and 3 bases from J; bases unmatched to any gene: 1. Germline V CDR1 and CDR2: SGDLS, YYNGEE. The CDR3 DNA follows: TGTGCCAGCAGCGCGGGACTAGCGGAAGAGACCCAGTACTTC. Translated, it gives CASSAGLAEETQYF. The variable domain in full, completed from reference TRBV9 and TRBJ2-5, reads DSGVTQTPKHLITATGQRVTLRCSPRSGDLSVYWYQQSLDQGLQFLIQYYNGEERAKGNILERFSAQQFPDLHSELNLSSLELGDSALYFCASSAGLAEETQYFGPGTRLLVL.

The chain links TRBV11-2 to TRBJ2-3, with a possible D match to TRBD2 (5 bases). Between the trimmed V and J ends, which lost 5 bases and 1 base, there was a span of 13 bases. Looked up from germline, CDR1 is SGHAT and CDR2 is FQNNGV. The CDR3 has 15 amino acids. CDR3 coding DNA: TGTGCCAGCAGCCGCGCGGGTTCTGGCACAGATACGCAGTATTTT. Protein: CASSRAGSGTDTQYF. Supplemented by reference TRBV11-2 and TRBJ2-3, the full variable domain reads EAGVAQSPRYKIIEKRQSVAFWCNPISGHATLYWYQQILGQGPKLLIQFQNNGVVDDSQLPKDRFSAERLKGVDSTLKIQPAKLEDSAVYLCASSRAGSGTDTQYFGPGTRLTVL.

This sequence joins TRBV25-1 and TRBJ1-3; a weak D match, TRBD1 (6 bases). This CDR3 has 14 amino acids. Germline V gives CDR1 MGHDK, CDR2 SYGVNS. V gave up 5 bases and J gave up 0 bases, with 8 bases separating them. CDR3: CASSPQGSGNTIYF. The CDR3 DNA sequence: TGTGCCAGCAGTCCACAGGGCTCTGGAAACACCATATATTTT.

In this sample, this clone turned up a few times. The V call is TRBV11-2, the J call TRBJ1-1, with 8 bases lining up with TRBD1. The germline V gene encodes CDR1 SGHAT and CDR2 FQNNGV. V shed 4 bases and J 3 bases; nucleotides not matched to a gene: 4. This CDR3 has 14 residues. The CDR3: CASSSTTGDTEAFF. The DNA of the CDR3 is TGTGCCAGCAGCTCGACGACAGGGGACACTGAAGCTTTCTTT.

The table lists this clone with a count of one. This chain connects TRBV30 to TRBJ1-4; 7 bases agree with TRBD1. The ends lost 5 bases at V and 0 bases at J; junction bases unmatched: 9. Germline CDR1 reads GTSNPN; CDR2 reads SVGIG (reference sequence). The CDR3 spans 16 residues. The CDR3 reads CAWGLQGTATNEKLFF. The CDR3 DNA follows: TGTGCCTGGGGGCTACAGGGGACTGCAACTAATGAAAAACTGTTTTTT.

The rearrangement joins TRBV27 to TRBJ2-1; D may be TRBD2 (5 bases). Germline values: CDR1 MNHEY, CDR2 SMNVEV (reference sequence). V lost 5 bases to trimming and J lost 8 bases, with 10 bases between them. The CDR3 loop spans 12 amino acids. The CDR3, as DNA: TGTGCCAGCAGTCGGGGTAACGATGAGCAGTTCTTC. Translated, it gives CASSRGNDEQFF.

The V gene is TRBV6-5, the J gene TRBJ1-2, with a weak D call TRBD1 (6 bases). CDR3 length: 13 amino acids. V lost 7 bases and J 4 bases, leaving 13 bases between the germline ends. Per germline, CDR1 MNHEY and CDR2 SVGAGI. The CDR3 region is CASTLGGGYGYTF. CDR3 sequence (DNA): TGTGCCAGCACTTTAGGGGGGGGCTATGGCTACACCTTC.